This is a list of T cell receptor beta chains from one sample in a study of post-analysis software for immune sequencing data. TCRdb re-called the PCR reads with MiXCR, one entry per CDR3 protein. The repertoire holds roughly 620,000 distinct CDR3 sequences, roughly two fifths seen once, with under 2% in the top ten. The sample taken for sequencing was blood. All receptors come from a girl under 18 with multiple sclerosis. The CDR3 runs from the conserved cysteine through the conserved F or W. A D gene is named only where the DNA matches it firmly.

v_gene	d_gene	j_gene	CDR3aa
TRBV7-9	.	TRBJ2-7	CASSPHRGRYNEQYF
TRBV29-1	.	TRBJ1-2	CSVVFGAEAGYGYTF
TRBV4-2	TRBD2	TRBJ2-1	CASSRILQGLAGDHSYNEQFF
TRBV5-6	TRBD1	TRBJ2-5	CASSLGDRGRFQETQYF
TRBV7-9	.	TRBJ2-7	CASSLEDGSYEQYF
TRBV5-1	.	TRBJ1-2	CASSPLTGREANYGYTF
TRBV9	TRBD1	TRBJ2-2	CASSTDRGMEGGELFF
TRBV21-1	.	TRBJ2-7	CASSKASMGQGTYEQYF
TRBV7-2	TRBD2	TRBJ2-3	CASSLDGTRSGLRTDTQYF
TRBV5-1	TRBD1	TRBJ2-5	CASSATGTVPQETQYF
TRBV20-1	TRBD1	TRBJ1-6	CSARVGRQEGGAYNSPLHF
TRBV5-1	.	TRBJ2-5	CASSRGEVQETQYF
TRBV5-1	.	TRBJ2-1	CASSLTSTSYNEQFF
TRBV12-3/TRBV12-4	.	TRBJ1-2	CASSRPEDYGYTF
TRBV29-1	.	TRBJ2-7	CSVELNTAYEQYF
TRBV5-1	TRBD2	TRBJ2-1	CASSQGLAGAGNEQFF
TRBV20-1	.	TRBJ2-7	CSVFALEEGTYEQYF